The present TCR beta chain was sequenced within a study of blood T cell repertoires in COVID-19. Study-level background: The United States, Italy and Spain were the sources of the acute and convalescent COVID-19 samples. Sources were T cells, B-cell-depleted T cells, or PBMCs; the material itself was cDNA or gDNA.

The CDR3 has 16 residues. Germline V CDR1 and CDR2: MNHEY, SMNVEV (reference sequence). V lost 6 bases, J lost 4 bases, and 11 bases stayed unmatched. In the authors' methods: Reference gene primer amplification gave nucleated cell count estimates. Sequencing used immunoSEQ multiplex PCR; TCRdb keeps in-frame clones, though not all of them. The V and J calls and clone size come from that table; D and trimming were worked out from the DNA. Of about 160,000 clones in the sample, roughly 85% were seen once. This clonotype originated in a human donor with acute or convalescent COVID-19. The donor label of this sample is uncertain. Sequencing was performed on peripheral blood. The chain employs TRBV27 and TRBJ2-7, with 11 positions matching TRBD2. For the CDR3, the DNA is TGTGCCAGCAGAAATAGGGGGCTAGCGGGGGGATACGAGCAGTACTTC. Translated, it gives CASRNRGLAGGYEQYF.